These 5 T cell receptor beta chains were all obtained from the same sample, sequenced in a study of spatial heterogeneity in lung cancer. The study's findings and limits: Within tumors, counts of expanded alpha and beta TCRs tracked tumor mutation counts.

TCRdb re-derived calls from the 5' RACE reads in MiXCR, one entry per CDR3 protein. Of approximately 18,000 distinct CDR3 sequences in the sample, 5.7% were seen once. This sample's time point: sample taken at primary tumor resection. What these receptors recognize is not known. Sequencing used lung tumor tissue, obtained at surgery. The receptor source for this set is a female donor with early-stage non-small cell lung cancer.

This clonotype was observed many times. The CDR3 spells CASSPDRGRYPQETQYF. CDR3 coding DNA: TGTGCCAGCTCACCCGACAGGGGGCGGTATCCGCAAGAGACCCAGTACTTC. This sequence joins TRBV18 and TRBJ2-5; TRBD1 agrees at 10 bases. The J segment lost 2 bases and the V segment lost 3 bases, leaving 9 bases of the junction unmatched. The CDR3 loop spans 17 amino acids. The germline gives CDR1 KGHSH, CDR2 LQKENI.

Ten or more counts support this clonotype. V gene TRBV29-1 combines with J gene TRBJ1-2; maybe TRBD1 (5 bases). V lost 7 bases, J lost 2 bases, and 20 bases lay in between. The CDR3 is 15 amino acids. Germline V gene sequence: CDR1 SQVTM, CDR2 ANQGSEA. In DNA form, the CDR3 reads TGCAGCGACGCGACCTGGGACGGCCCAAACTATGGCTACACCTTC. This gives the protein CSDATWDGPNYGYTF.

This chain uses TRBV6-1 with TRBJ2-6; TRBD2 might be the D (5 bases). This CDR3 has 17 amino acids. From germline, CDR1 is MNHNS and CDR2 SASEGT. Deletions cut 7 bases from V and 0 bases from J, with 16 bases between. The CDR3: CASKIGVAFSGANVLTF. The DNA for the CDR3 is TGTGCCAGCAAAATCGGGGTGGCCTTCTCTGGGGCCAACGTCCTGACTTTC.

This clonotype was detected many times. The V gene is TRBV2, the J gene TRBJ2-3; D gene ambiguous. This CDR3 spans 14 amino acids. Germline V gives CDR1 SNHLY, CDR2 FYNNEI. V lost 7 bases, J lost 4 bases, and 15 bases lay in between. The CDR3 spells CASNGNYGADTQYF. CDR3 nucleotide sequence: TGTGCCAGCAATGGGAACTATGGGGCAGATACGCAGTATTTT.

V and J are TRBV29-1 and TRBJ2-5, with D perhaps matching TRBD2 (6 bases). The CDR3 loop spans 14 amino acids. V lost 7 bases and J lost 1, with 16 bases in between. Germline V CDR1 and CDR2: SQVTM, ANQGSEA. CDR3 in amino acids: CSARGQGLQETQYF. CDR3 in DNA: TGCAGCGCCCGTGGCCAGGGACTCCAAGAGACCCAGTACTTC. The full variable domain, its missing parts supplied by reference TRBV29-1 and TRBJ2-5, is SAVISQKPSRDICQRGTSLTIQCQVDSQVTMMFWYRQQPGQSLTLIATANQGSEATYESGFVIDKFPISRPNLTFSTLTVSNMSPEDSSIYLCSARGQGLQETQYFGPGTRLLVL.